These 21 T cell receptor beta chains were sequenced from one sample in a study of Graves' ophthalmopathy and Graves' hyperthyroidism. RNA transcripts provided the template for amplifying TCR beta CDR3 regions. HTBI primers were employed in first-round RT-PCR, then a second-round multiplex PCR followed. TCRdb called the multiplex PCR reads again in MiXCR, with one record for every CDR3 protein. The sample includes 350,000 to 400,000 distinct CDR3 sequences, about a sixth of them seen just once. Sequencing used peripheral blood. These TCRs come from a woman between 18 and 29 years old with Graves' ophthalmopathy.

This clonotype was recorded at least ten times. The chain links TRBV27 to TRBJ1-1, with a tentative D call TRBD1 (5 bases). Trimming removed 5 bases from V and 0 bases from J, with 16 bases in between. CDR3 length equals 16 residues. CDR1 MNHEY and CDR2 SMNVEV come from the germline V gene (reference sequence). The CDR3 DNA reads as TGTGCCAGCAGTCCCTCCAGGGATATCATGAACACTGAAGCTTTCTTT. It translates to CASSPSRDIMNTEAFF.

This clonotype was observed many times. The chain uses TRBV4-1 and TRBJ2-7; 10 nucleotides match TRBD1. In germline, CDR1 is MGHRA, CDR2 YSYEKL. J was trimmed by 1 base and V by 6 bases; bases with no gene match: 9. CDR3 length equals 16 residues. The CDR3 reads CASSPLGTGASYEQYF. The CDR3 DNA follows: TGCGCCAGCAGTCCTTTGGGGACAGGGGCTTCCTACGAGCAGTACTTC.

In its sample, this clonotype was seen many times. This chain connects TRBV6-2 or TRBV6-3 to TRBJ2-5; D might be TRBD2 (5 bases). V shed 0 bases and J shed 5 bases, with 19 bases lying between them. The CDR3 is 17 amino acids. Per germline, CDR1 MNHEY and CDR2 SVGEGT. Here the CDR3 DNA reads TGTGCCAGCAGTTACTCGAGGGCCAGGAAAACTCGGGAGACCCAGTACTTC. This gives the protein CASSYSRARKTRETQYF.

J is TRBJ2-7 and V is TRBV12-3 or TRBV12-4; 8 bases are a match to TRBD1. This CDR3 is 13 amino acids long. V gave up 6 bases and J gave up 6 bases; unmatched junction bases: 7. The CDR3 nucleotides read TGTGCCAGCAGGCAGACAGGGGATGGCGAGCAGTACTTC. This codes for CASRQTGDGEQYF.

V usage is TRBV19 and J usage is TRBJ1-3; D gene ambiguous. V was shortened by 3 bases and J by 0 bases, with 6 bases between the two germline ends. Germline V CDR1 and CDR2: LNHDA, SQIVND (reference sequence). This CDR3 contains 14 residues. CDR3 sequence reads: CASSIRDSGNTIYF. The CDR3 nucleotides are TGTGCCAGTAGTATCAGAGACTCTGGAAACACCATATATTTT.

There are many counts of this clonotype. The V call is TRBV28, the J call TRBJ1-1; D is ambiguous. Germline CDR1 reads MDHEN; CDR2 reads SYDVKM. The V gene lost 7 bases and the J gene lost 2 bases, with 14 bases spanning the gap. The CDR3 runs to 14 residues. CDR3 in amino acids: CASTERAVNTEAFF. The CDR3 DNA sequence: TGTGCCAGCACCGAACGGGCCGTAAACACTGAAGCTTTCTTT.

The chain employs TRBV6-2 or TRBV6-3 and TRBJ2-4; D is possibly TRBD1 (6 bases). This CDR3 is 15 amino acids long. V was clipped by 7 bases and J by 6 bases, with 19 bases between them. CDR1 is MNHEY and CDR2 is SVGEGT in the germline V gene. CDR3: CASTGDGATRNIQYF. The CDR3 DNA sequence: TGTGCCAGCACAGGGGACGGGGCAACCAGAAACATTCAGTACTTC.

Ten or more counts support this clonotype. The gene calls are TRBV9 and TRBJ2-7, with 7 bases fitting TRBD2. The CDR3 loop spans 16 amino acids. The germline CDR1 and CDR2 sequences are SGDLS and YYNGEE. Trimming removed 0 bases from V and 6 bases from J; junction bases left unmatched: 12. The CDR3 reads CASSVDVGLQTGEQYF. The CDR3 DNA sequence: TGTGCCAGCAGCGTAGATGTGGGACTACAAACGGGCGAGCAGTACTTC.

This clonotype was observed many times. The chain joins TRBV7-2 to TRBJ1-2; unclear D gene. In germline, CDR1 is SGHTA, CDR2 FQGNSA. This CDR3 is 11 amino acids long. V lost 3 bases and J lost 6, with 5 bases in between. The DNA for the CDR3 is TGTGCCAGCAGCTTGCGGGATGGCTACACCTTC. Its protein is CASSLRDGYTF.

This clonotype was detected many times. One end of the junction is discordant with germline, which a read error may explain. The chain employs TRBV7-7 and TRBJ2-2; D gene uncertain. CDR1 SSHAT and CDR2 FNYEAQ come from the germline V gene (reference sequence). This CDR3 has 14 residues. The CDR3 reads CASSRTINTGELFF. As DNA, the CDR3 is TGTGCTAGCAGCAGGACCATAAACACCGGGGAGCTGTTTTTT.

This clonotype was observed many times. The CDR3 nucleotides read TGTGCCAGCAGTTCCCCAGCTAGCAGATTCACCGGGGAGCTGTTTTTT. Protein product: CASSSPASRFTGELFF. V usage is TRBV6-5 and J usage is TRBJ2-2; tentatively, D is TRBD2 (5 bases). This CDR3 region has 16 residues. Germline V gives CDR1 MNHEY, CDR2 SVGAGI. Between the trimmed V and J ends, which lost 4 bases and 4 bases, there was a span of 16 bases.

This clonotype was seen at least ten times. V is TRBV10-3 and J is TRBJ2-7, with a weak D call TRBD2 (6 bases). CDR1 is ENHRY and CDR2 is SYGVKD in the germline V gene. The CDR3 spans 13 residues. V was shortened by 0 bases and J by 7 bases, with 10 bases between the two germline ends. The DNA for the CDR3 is TGTGCCATCAGTGAGTCGCCAGGGAGGGAGCAGTACTTC. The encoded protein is CAISESPGREQYF.

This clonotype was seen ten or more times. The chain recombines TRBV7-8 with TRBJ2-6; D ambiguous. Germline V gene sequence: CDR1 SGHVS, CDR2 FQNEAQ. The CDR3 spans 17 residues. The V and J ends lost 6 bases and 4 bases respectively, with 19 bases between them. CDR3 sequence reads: CASSPPDGRTGANVLTF. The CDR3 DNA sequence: TGTGCCAGCAGTCCTCCTGATGGACGGACCGGGGCCAACGTCCTGACTTTC.

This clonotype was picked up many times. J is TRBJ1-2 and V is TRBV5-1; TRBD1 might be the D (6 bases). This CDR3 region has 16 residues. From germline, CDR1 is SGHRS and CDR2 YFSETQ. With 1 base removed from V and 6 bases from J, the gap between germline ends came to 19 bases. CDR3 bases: TGCGCCAGCAGCTTGTGGGGCCCGGGACAAAGGGATGGCTACACCTTC. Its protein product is CASSLWGPGQRDGYTF.

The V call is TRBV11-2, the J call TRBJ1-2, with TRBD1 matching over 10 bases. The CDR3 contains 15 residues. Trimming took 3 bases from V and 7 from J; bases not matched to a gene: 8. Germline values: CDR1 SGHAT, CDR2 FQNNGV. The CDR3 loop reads CASSLPGDRGVGYTF. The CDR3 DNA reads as TGTGCCAGCAGCTTGCCCGGGGACAGGGGAGTTGGCTACACCTTC.

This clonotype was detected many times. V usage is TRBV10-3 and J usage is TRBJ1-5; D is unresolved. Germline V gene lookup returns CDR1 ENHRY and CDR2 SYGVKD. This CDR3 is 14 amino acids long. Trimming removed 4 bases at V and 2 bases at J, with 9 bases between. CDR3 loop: CAISVGAGNQPQHF. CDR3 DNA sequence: TGTGCCATCAGTGTTGGTGCTGGCAATCAGCCCCAGCATTTT.

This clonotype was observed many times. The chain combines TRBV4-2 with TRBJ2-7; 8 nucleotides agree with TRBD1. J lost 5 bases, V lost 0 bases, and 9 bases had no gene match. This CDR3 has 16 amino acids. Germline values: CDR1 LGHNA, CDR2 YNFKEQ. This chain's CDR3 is CASSQDSSGGPNEQYF. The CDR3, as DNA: TGTGCCAGCAGCCAAGACTCCTCAGGGGGCCCCAACGAGCAGTACTTC.

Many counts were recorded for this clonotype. The CDR3: CASRLQARDGYTF. DNA for the CDR3: TGTGCCAGCCGACTACAGGCACGGGATGGCTACACCTTC. This chain joins TRBV28 and TRBJ1-2, with D possibly TRBD1 on 5 matching bases. The CDR3 has 13 amino acids. Trimming took 8 bases from V and 6 from J, leaving 16 bases between them. The germline V gene has CDR1 MDHEN and CDR2 SYDVKM.

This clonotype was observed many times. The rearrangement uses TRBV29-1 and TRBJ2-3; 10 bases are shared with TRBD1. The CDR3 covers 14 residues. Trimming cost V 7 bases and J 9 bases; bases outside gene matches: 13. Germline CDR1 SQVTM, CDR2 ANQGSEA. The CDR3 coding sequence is TGCAGCGCCCCGGGACAGGGGCTGGTTGTAACGCAGTATTTT. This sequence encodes CSAPGQGLVVTQYF.

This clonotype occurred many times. In DNA, the CDR3 is TGTGCCAGCAGTTGGGGGGCCGAACTTTTTAAGAGCAATCAGCCCCAGCATTTT. This gives the protein CASSWGAELFKSNQPQHF. The chain employs TRBV12-3 or TRBV12-4 and TRBJ1-5; D possibly corresponds to TRBD1 (6 bases). The CDR3 has 18 residues. The V end was cut by 4 bases, the J end by 1 base, with 20 bases between.

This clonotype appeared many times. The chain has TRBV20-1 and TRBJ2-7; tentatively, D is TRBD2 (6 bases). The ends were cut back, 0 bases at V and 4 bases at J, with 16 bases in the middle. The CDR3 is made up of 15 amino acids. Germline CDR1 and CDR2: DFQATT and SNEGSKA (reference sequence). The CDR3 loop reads CSAREGAGGRYEQYF. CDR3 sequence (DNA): TGCAGTGCTAGAGAAGGGGCTGGAGGGCGGTACGAGCAGTACTTC.